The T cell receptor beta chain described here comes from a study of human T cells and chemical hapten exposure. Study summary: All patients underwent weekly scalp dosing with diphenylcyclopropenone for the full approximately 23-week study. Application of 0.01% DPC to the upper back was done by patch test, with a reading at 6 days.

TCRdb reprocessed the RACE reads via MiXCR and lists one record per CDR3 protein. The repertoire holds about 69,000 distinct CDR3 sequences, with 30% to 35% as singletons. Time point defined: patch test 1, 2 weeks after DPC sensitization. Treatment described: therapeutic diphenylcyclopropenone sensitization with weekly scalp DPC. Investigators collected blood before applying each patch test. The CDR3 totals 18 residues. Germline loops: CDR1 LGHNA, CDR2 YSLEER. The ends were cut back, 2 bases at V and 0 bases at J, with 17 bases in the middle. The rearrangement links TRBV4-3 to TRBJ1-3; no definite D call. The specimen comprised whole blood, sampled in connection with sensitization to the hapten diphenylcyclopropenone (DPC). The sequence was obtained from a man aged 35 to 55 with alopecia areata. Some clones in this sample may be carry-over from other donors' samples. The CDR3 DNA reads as TGCGCCAGCAGCCAAAGTCTCGACTCTCCTTCCTCTGGAAACACCATATATTTT. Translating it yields CASSQSLDSPSSGNTIYF.